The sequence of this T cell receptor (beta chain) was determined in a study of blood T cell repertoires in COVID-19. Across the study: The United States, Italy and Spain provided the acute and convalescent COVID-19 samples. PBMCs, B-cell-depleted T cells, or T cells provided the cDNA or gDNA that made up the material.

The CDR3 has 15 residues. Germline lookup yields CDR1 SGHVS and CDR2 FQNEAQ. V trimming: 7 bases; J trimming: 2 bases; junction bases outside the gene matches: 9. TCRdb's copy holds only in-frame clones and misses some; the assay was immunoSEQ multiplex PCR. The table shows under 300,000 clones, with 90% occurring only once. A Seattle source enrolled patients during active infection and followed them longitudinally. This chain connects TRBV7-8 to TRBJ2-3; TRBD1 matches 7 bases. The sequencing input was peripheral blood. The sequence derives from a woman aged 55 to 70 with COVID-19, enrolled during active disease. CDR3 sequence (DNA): TGTGCCAGCACGATGAAACAGGGGCTCACAGATACGCAGTATTTT. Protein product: CASTMKQGLTDTQYF. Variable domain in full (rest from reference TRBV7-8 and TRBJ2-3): GAGVSQSPRYKVAKRGQDVALRCDPISGHVSLFWYQQALGQGPEFLTYFQNEAQLDKSGLPSDRFFAERPEGSVSTLKIQRTQQEDSAVYLCASTMKQGLTDTQYFGPGTRLTVL.